The T cell receptor beta chain described here comes from a study of radiotherapy plus CTLA-4 blockade in lung cancer (dated by TCRdb to the late 2010s). Some background on the complete study: Among enrolled patients, around 18% had an objective response and 25% to 40% reached disease control. Beyond this particular receptor, the publication reports: After treatment with radiotherapy and ipilimumab, TCR clones that came from tumors expanded in the peripheral blood. Increased serum interferon-beta after radiation, together with early dynamic changes in blood T cell clones, were reported to be the strongest predictors of response.

V is shortened by 2 bases, J by 4 bases, and the region joining them spans 9 bases. The germline V gene gives CDR1 as MNHEY and CDR2 as SVGAGI. Including the terminal cysteine and phenylalanine, the CDR3 comprises 14 residues. Solely the CDR3 DNA is kept, with 42 bases framed from the first base. Focal radiation therapy combined with CTLA-4 blockade (ipilimumab) was tested in patients with chemo-refractory metastatic non-small-cell lung cancer. Library preparation used the immunoSEQ multiplex PCR assay. The clones in this table, taken by TCRdb from immuneACCESS, are in-frame only. Not every clone is retained; where verified, under half of the shortfall comes from an unresolved V gene, and the cause of the rest is unknown. Present in this sample are 26,000 or so clones, over 75% of which were seen just once. In total, the top ten clones hold 7% to 8% of the sample. As regards this clone: Its target antigen remains unknown. It has no much larger one-base neighbor in the sample; base qualities were not kept. This CDR3 is also generated by other DNA sequences in the sample.

The receptor comes from a human donor with non-small cell lung cancer who had stable disease on radiotherapy plus ipilimumab. Recombination linked TRBV6-5 to TRBJ1-5, with TRBD1 perhaps the D gene, on 6 matching bases. This specimen consisted of peripheral blood, obtained from a patient treated with radiotherapy plus ipilimumab. This receptor has the CDR3 CASSYGGANQPQHF. The sequence in DNA is TGTGCCAGCAGTTACGGGGGGGCGAATCAGCCCCAGCATTTT.